Listed below are T cell receptor beta chains from one sample, sequenced in a study of blood T cell repertoires in COVID-19. Sequenced by immunoSEQ multiplex PCR; TCRdb stores in-frame clones only, minus some. The table includes 350,000 to 450,000 clones, around nine tenths detected once. Sequenced: peripheral blood. These receptors were taken from a human donor in a cohort sampled during active COVID-19. Both conserved end residues are part of each CDR3. D genes are given only for firm matches. Rows may omit the clone size; those that give it use once, few, many or a size class.

j_call: TRBJ1-1
v_call: TRBV6-6
clone_size: NA
d_call: NA
cdr3_aa: CASSYGPVNTEAFF
cdr3_nt: TGTGCCAGCAGTTACGGTCCAGTGAACACTGAAGCTTTCTTT

j_call: TRBJ2-7
v_call: TRBV7-3
clone_size: few
d_call: TRBD2
cdr3_aa: CASSFLAGEGYEQYF
cdr3_nt: TGTGCCAGCAGCTTCTTAGCGGGGGAAGGATACGAGCAGTACTTC

j_call: TRBJ1-2
v_call: TRBV28
clone_size: NA
d_call: NA
cdr3_aa: CASSPGPKEYGYTF
cdr3_nt: TGTGCCAGCAGCCCAGGGCCGAAGGAATATGGCTACACCTTC

j_call: TRBJ1-2
v_call: TRBV6-5
clone_size: once
d_call: TRBD1
cdr3_aa: CASSRGQGDGYTF
cdr3_nt: TGTGCCAGCAGCCGGGGACAGGGTGATGGCTACACCTTC

j_call: TRBJ2-1
v_call: TRBV7-7
clone_size: NA
d_call: NA
cdr3_aa: CASSLGTHNEQFF
cdr3_nt: TGTGCTAGCAGCTTAGGGACTCACAATGAGCAGTTCTTC

j_call: TRBJ2-4
v_call: TRBV27
clone_size: once
d_call: TRBD1
cdr3_aa: CASSTGLYRGIQYF
cdr3_nt: TGTGCCAGCAGTACGGGGTTATACAGGGGGATTCAGTACTTC

j_call: TRBJ2-1
v_call: TRBV5-1
clone_size: NA
d_call: NA
cdr3_aa: CASSLEFTGSSSYNEQFF
cdr3_nt: TGCGCCAGCAGCTTGGAATTCACAGGCTCAAGCTCCTACAATGAGCAGTTCTTC

j_call: TRBJ2-2
v_call: TRBV19
clone_size: NA
d_call: TRBD2
cdr3_aa: CASSIGGGFAGELFF
cdr3_nt: TGTGCCAGTAGTATAGGCGGGGGGTTCGCCGGGGAGCTGTTTTTT

j_call: TRBJ1-2
v_call: TRBV28
clone_size: NA
d_call: NA
cdr3_aa: CATYSGVAYGYTF
cdr3_nt: TGTGCCACCTACTCCGGGGTTGCCTATGGCTACACCTTC

j_call: TRBJ2-5
v_call: TRBV13
clone_size: NA
d_call: TRBD1
cdr3_aa: CASSPRTGIGRETQYF
cdr3_nt: TGTGCCAGCAGCCCCCGGACAGGGATAGGACGGGAGACCCAGTACTTC

j_call: TRBJ1-1
v_call: TRBV5-1
clone_size: NA
d_call: NA
cdr3_aa: CASSLASGRVAEAFF
cdr3_nt: TGCGCCAGCAGCTTGGCCTCGGGCAGGGTGGCTGAAGCTTTCTTT

j_call: TRBJ1-5
v_call: TRBV15
clone_size: NA
d_call: NA
cdr3_aa: CATSRGYGIGHQPQHF
cdr3_nt: TGTGCCACCAGCAGGGGCTACGGGATAGGTCATCAGCCCCAGCATTTT

j_call: TRBJ2-5
v_call: TRBV2
clone_size: NA
d_call: TRBD2
cdr3_aa: CASSRREGQETQYF
cdr3_nt: TGTGCCAGCAGTAGGCGGGAGGGCCAAGAGACCCAGTACTTC

j_call: TRBJ2-6
v_call: TRBV5-1
clone_size: NA
d_call: NA
cdr3_aa: CASSLRWLDSGANVLTF
cdr3_nt: TGCGCCAGCAGCTTGAGATGGTTAGACTCTGGGGCCAACGTCCTGACTTTC

j_call: TRBJ1-5
v_call: TRBV5-8
clone_size: NA
d_call: TRBD1
cdr3_aa: CASRFGTGDPIFQPQHF
cdr3_nt: TGTGCCAGCAGGTTCGGGACAGGGGACCCCATTTTTCAGCCCCAGCATTTT

j_call: TRBJ1-5
v_call: TRBV2
clone_size: NA
d_call: NA
cdr3_aa: CASRDAGGNQPQHF
cdr3_nt: TGTGCCAGCAGAGATGCGGGGGGCAATCAGCCCCAGCATTTT

j_call: TRBJ2-7
v_call: TRBV7-9
clone_size: NA
d_call: NA
cdr3_aa: CASSFSDEQYF
cdr3_nt: TGTGCCAGCAGCTTTTCCGACGAGCAGTACTTC

j_call: TRBJ1-1
v_call: TRBV7-9
clone_size: few
d_call: NA
cdr3_aa: CASSPDPGTEAFF
cdr3_nt: TGTGCCAGCAGTCCCGACCCGGGGACTGAAGCTTTCTTT

j_call: TRBJ2-3
v_call: TRBV19
clone_size: NA
d_call: TRBD2
cdr3_aa: CASSSPRRGAIDTQYF
cdr3_nt: TGTGCCAGTAGCTCCCCGCGGCGGGGGGCTATAGATACGCAGTATTTT

j_call: TRBJ1-1
v_call: TRBV5-1
clone_size: NA
d_call: NA
cdr3_aa: CASSIGTDQRFF
cdr3_nt: TGCGCCAGCAGCATCGGGACTGACCAACGGTTCTTT

j_call: TRBJ2-1
v_call: TRBV2
clone_size: once
d_call: TRBD1
cdr3_aa: CASSVSRTGNEQFF
cdr3_nt: TGTGCCAGCAGTGTATCAAGGACAGGGAATGAGCAGTTCTTC

j_call: TRBJ2-5
v_call: TRBV10-1
clone_size: NA
d_call: NA
cdr3_aa: CASSESRETQYF
cdr3_nt: TGCGCCAGCAGTGAGTCCCGGGAGACCCAGTACTTC

j_call: TRBJ2-3
v_call: TRBV7-2
clone_size: NA
d_call: NA
cdr3_aa: CASTSYGVFTDTQYF
cdr3_nt: TGTGCCAGCACCTCGTACGGGGTCTTCACAGATACGCAGTATTTT

j_call: TRBJ2-2
v_call: TRBV7-2
clone_size: NA
d_call: NA
cdr3_aa: CASIYSGRTGELFF
cdr3_nt: TGTGCCAGCATCTACTCAGGGAGGACCGGGGAGCTGTTTTTT

j_call: TRBJ2-2
v_call: TRBV14
clone_size: NA
d_call: NA
cdr3_aa: CASSPTGGTGELFF
cdr3_nt: TGTGCCAGCAGCCCCACAGGTGGCACCGGGGAGCTGTTTTTT

j_call: TRBJ2-7
v_call: TRBV7-9
clone_size: NA
d_call: NA
cdr3_aa: CAVGSGPYAVEQYF
cdr3_nt: TGTGCCGTAGGTAGCGGCCCCTATGCGGTCGAGCAGTACTTC

j_call: TRBJ2-5
v_call: TRBV15
clone_size: NA
d_call: TRBD2
cdr3_aa: CATSRGGLETQYF
cdr3_nt: TGTGCCACCAGCCGGGGGGGCCTGGAGACCCAGTACTTC

j_call: TRBJ2-5
v_call: TRBV29-1
clone_size: NA
d_call: NA
cdr3_aa: CSVAGKYQETQYF
cdr3_nt: TGCAGCGTCGCAGGGAAGTACCAAGAGACCCAGTACTTC

j_call: TRBJ1-1
v_call: TRBV27
clone_size: NA
d_call: TRBD1
cdr3_aa: CASSLQGALGTEAFF
cdr3_nt: TGTGCCAGCAGTTTACAGGGGGCGCTGGGCACTGAAGCTTTCTTT

j_call: TRBJ2-6
v_call: TRBV3-1/TRBV3-2
clone_size: NA
d_call: NA
cdr3_aa: CASSQDLSGANVLTF
cdr3_nt: TGTGCCAGCAGCCAAGACCTCTCTGGGGCCAACGTCCTGACTTTC

j_call: TRBJ2-7
v_call: TRBV28
clone_size: NA
d_call: TRBD2
cdr3_aa: CASSFLLAGGRYEQYF
cdr3_nt: TGTGCCAGCAGTTTTCTGTTAGCGGGAGGGCGATACGAGCAGTACTTC

j_call: TRBJ2-1
v_call: TRBV6-5
clone_size: NA
d_call: TRBD1
cdr3_aa: CASTVGGHEQFF
cdr3_nt: TGTGCCAGCACGGTAGGGGGCCATGAGCAGTTCTTC

j_call: TRBJ1-1
v_call: TRBV19
clone_size: NA
d_call: TRBD1
cdr3_aa: CASSIGTGGPLNTEAFF
cdr3_nt: TGTGCCAGTAGTATTGGGACAGGGGGGCCATTGAACACTGAAGCTTTCTTT

j_call: TRBJ1-4
v_call: TRBV19
clone_size: NA
d_call: NA
cdr3_aa: CASSIERRATNEKLFF
cdr3_nt: TGTGCCAGTAGTATAGAGCGACGGGCAACTAATGAAAAACTGTTTTTT

j_call: TRBJ2-5
v_call: TRBV3-1/TRBV3-2
clone_size: NA
d_call: NA
cdr3_aa: CASSQDRSSMETQYF
cdr3_nt: TGTGCCAGCAGCCAAGACCGCAGTAGCATGGAGACCCAGTACTTC

j_call: TRBJ2-1
v_call: TRBV9
clone_size: NA
d_call: NA
cdr3_aa: CASSVAARASSYNEQFF
cdr3_nt: TGTGCCAGCAGCGTAGCTGCCAGGGCCTCTTCCTACAATGAGCAGTTCTTC

j_call: TRBJ2-3
v_call: TRBV18
clone_size: NA
d_call: NA
cdr3_aa: CASSQTQEVTDTQYF
cdr3_nt: TGTGCCAGCTCACAAACACAGGAAGTCACAGATACGCAGTATTTT

j_call: TRBJ1-5
v_call: TRBV28
clone_size: NA
d_call: NA
cdr3_aa: CASSFQGGNQPQHF
cdr3_nt: TGTGCCAGCAGTTTTCAAGGGGGCAATCAGCCCCAGCATTTT

j_call: TRBJ1-1
v_call: TRBV13
clone_size: NA
d_call: NA
cdr3_aa: CASLINRANTEAFF
cdr3_nt: TGTGCCAGTTTGATCAACAGGGCAAACACTGAAGCTTTCTTT

j_call: TRBJ2-1
v_call: TRBV19
clone_size: NA
d_call: TRBD2
cdr3_aa: CASSILAGAGYNEQFF
cdr3_nt: TGTGCCAGTAGTATACTAGCGGGGGCCGGCTACAATGAGCAGTTCTTC

j_call: TRBJ2-1
v_call: TRBV6-6
clone_size: NA
d_call: TRBD1
cdr3_aa: CASSLLGQGDFYNEQFF
cdr3_nt: TGTGCCAGCAGTCTACTGGGGCAGGGGGATTTCTACAATGAGCAGTTCTTC

j_call: TRBJ1-3
v_call: TRBV19
clone_size: NA
d_call: TRBD1
cdr3_aa: CASSAEQGTGNTIYF
cdr3_nt: TGTGCCAGTAGTGCTGAACAGGGGACTGGAAACACCATATATTTT

j_call: TRBJ2-2
v_call: TRBV24-1
clone_size: few
d_call: TRBD2
cdr3_aa: CATSDSRLARNTGELFF
cdr3_nt: TGTGCCACCAGTGACAGCCGACTAGCGCGGAACACCGGGGAGCTGTTTTTT

j_call: TRBJ1-1
v_call: TRBV7-2
clone_size: NA
d_call: NA
cdr3_aa: CASRTTGNTEAFF
cdr3_nt: TGTGCCAGCAGAACGACAGGGAACACTGAAGCTTTCTTT

j_call: TRBJ2-7
v_call: TRBV5-1
clone_size: NA
d_call: NA
cdr3_aa: CASSWGGRYEQYF
cdr3_nt: TGCGCCAGCAGCTGGGGAGGCAGATACGAGCAGTACTTC

j_call: TRBJ2-4
v_call: TRBV24-1
clone_size: NA
d_call: NA
cdr3_aa: CATSGQGRIQYF
cdr3_nt: TGTGCCACCAGTGGGCAGGGTCGGATTCAGTACTTC

j_call: TRBJ2-7
v_call: TRBV7-9
clone_size: NA
d_call: TRBD2
cdr3_aa: CASSSSTSGSRYEQYF
cdr3_nt: TGTGCCAGCAGCTCCTCGACTAGCGGGAGTAGGTACGAGCAGTACTTC

j_call: TRBJ2-1
v_call: TRBV7-3
clone_size: NA
d_call: TRBD1
cdr3_aa: CASSSGQSYNEQFF
cdr3_nt: TGTGCCAGCAGCTCGGGACAGTCTTACAATGAGCAGTTCTTC

j_call: TRBJ2-1
v_call: TRBV2
clone_size: NA
d_call: NA
cdr3_aa: CALRQDSYNEQFF
cdr3_nt: TGTGCCCTAAGGCAGGACTCCTACAATGAGCAGTTCTTC

j_call: TRBJ1-3
v_call: TRBV29-1
clone_size: NA
d_call: TRBD1
cdr3_aa: CSVQTGPGVTIYF
cdr3_nt: TGCAGCGTTCAGACAGGGCCCGGAGTCACCATATATTTT

j_call: TRBJ2-3
v_call: TRBV29-1
clone_size: few
d_call: NA
cdr3_aa: CSVETQHWGTDTQYF
cdr3_nt: TGCAGCGTGGAAACACAGCATTGGGGCACAGATACGCAGTATTTT

j_call: TRBJ2-5
v_call: TRBV11-3
clone_size: once
d_call: TRBD2
cdr3_aa: CASSLGLAGGRGETQYF
cdr3_nt: TGTGCCAGCAGCCTAGGACTAGCGGGAGGCCGGGGGGAGACCCAGTACTTC

j_call: TRBJ2-2
v_call: TRBV29-1
clone_size: NA
d_call: TRBD1
cdr3_aa: CSVELPTGATGELFF
cdr3_nt: TGCAGCGTTGAATTGCCGACAGGGGCCACCGGGGAGCTGTTTTTT

j_call: TRBJ1-6
v_call: TRBV11-2
clone_size: NA
d_call: TRBD1
cdr3_aa: CASSPTGGGGSSPLHF
cdr3_nt: TGTGCCAGCAGCCCAACAGGGGGGGGAGGATCCTCACCCCTCCACTTT

j_call: TRBJ1-4
v_call: TRBV30
clone_size: NA
d_call: NA
cdr3_aa: CAWKQGTNEKLFF
cdr3_nt: TGTGCCTGGAAACAGGGAACTAATGAAAAACTGTTTTTT